The next 14 T cell receptor beta chains were all read from a single sample in a study of CD8+CD57+ T cells in acquired aplastic anemia. Profiling that covered TCR beta VDJ and CDR3 relied on genomic DNA as its template. TCRdb recomputed calls from the reads with MiXCR, one row per CDR3 protein. The sample gives around 200,000 distinct CDR3 sequences, 45% to 60% of which show up once; 10% to 15% is in the top ten. The sequenced patients had an expansion of CD8+CD57+ cells seen by flow cytometry. The sequencing input was sorted CD4+, CD8+, or CD8+CD57+ T cells (not recorded which) from PBMCs. The source is a human donor with aplastic anemia.

The chain carries TRBV11-2 and TRBJ2-1; a weak D match, TRBD2 (7 bases). The germline CDR1 and CDR2 sequences are SGHAT and FQNNGV. The CDR3 runs to 15 residues. V lost 4 bases to trimming and J lost 6 bases, with 16 bases between them. The CDR3 sequence: CASSWGGGAGNEQFF. In DNA form, the CDR3 reads TGTGCCAGCAGCTGGGGAGGGGGGGCAGGCAATGAGCAGTTCTTC.

This clonotype occurred many times. The chain is built from TRBV7-9 and TRBJ2-5; D possibly corresponds to TRBD1 (5 bases). The V and J ends lost 0 bases and 4 bases respectively, with 6 bases between them. There are 13 residues in the CDR3. Germline V gene data show CDR1 as SEHNR and CDR2 as FQNEAQ (reference sequence). CDR3 in DNA: TGTGCCAGCAGCTTAGCAGGGGCAGAGACCCAGTACTTC. Protein: CASSLAGAETQYF. Filled out from reference TRBV7-9 and TRBJ2-5, the complete variable domain reads DTGVSQNPRHKITKRGQNVTFRCDPISEHNRLYWYRQTLGQGPEFLTYFQNEAQLEKSRLLSDRFSAERPKGSFSTLEIQRTEQGDSAMYLCASSLAGAETQYFGPGTRLLVL.

This clonotype was seen only a few times. The chain is built from TRBV10-2 and TRBJ1-6; TRBD1 aligns across 10 bases. The CDR3 contains 16 residues. V shed 4 bases and J 9 bases; nucleotides not matched to a gene: 9. Germline V gives CDR1 WSHSY, CDR2 SAAADI. The CDR3 bases are TGCGCCAGCAGTGCCCAGGACAGGGGGTGGGGTTCACCCCTCCACTTT. Residues: CASSAQDRGWGSPLHF.

This clonotype was observed a few times. The V call is TRBV20-1, the J call TRBJ1-1, with D possibly TRBD1 on 6 matching bases. The CDR3 has 13 residues. Trimming left V 5 bases short and J 6 bases short, with 16 bases between. Germline V CDR1 and CDR2: DFQATT, SNEGSKA (reference sequence). The chain's CDR3 is CSAETGKAAEAFF. CDR3 sequence (DNA): TGCAGTGCTGAGACAGGCAAGGCGGCTGAAGCTTTCTTT.

The chain recombines TRBV15 with TRBJ1-1; D is possibly TRBD1 (5 bases). V gave up 0 bases and J gave up 1 base, with 9 bases separating them. The germline V gene encodes CDR1 LNHNV and CDR2 YYDKDF (reference sequence). The CDR3 loop spans 15 amino acids. In DNA form, the CDR3 reads TGTGCCACCAGCAGAGAGGAGGACAAGAACACTGAAGCTTTCTTT. It translates to CATSREEDKNTEAFF.

The genes are TRBV2 and TRBJ1-1; possibly TRBD1 for D (5 bases). Germline CDR1 SNHLY, CDR2 FYNNEI. This CDR3 contains 15 residues. Deletions cut 0 bases from V and 5 bases from J, with 13 bases between. CDR3 bases: TGTGCCAGCAGTGAAGCGCTTGGCAGGGCTACTGAAGCTTTCTTT. It codes for CASSEALGRATEAFF. The entire variable domain, with the rest obtained from reference TRBV2 and TRBJ1-1, is as follows: EPEVTQTPSHQVTQMGQEVILRCVPISNHLYFYWYRQILGQKVEFLVSFYNNEISEKSEIFDDQFSVERPDGSNFTLKIRSTKLEDSAMYFCASSEALGRATEAFFGQGTRLTVV.

This clonotype was recorded many times. The chain combines TRBV10-3 with TRBJ2-3; D is perhaps TRBD1 (6 bases). Trimming removed 4 bases at V and 3 bases at J, with 8 bases between. This CDR3 has 13 residues. Germline V CDR1 and CDR2: ENHRY, SYGVKD. In DNA, the CDR3 is TGTGCCATCAGTGGCCAGGGGACAGATACGCAGTATTTT. It translates to CAISGQGTDTQYF.

This clonotype was found a few times. The chain joins TRBV25-1 to TRBJ2-7, with no clear D. The length of the CDR3 is 15 residues. Looked up from germline, CDR1 is MGHDK and CDR2 is SYGVNS. Trimming took 1 base from V and 2 from J, leaving 12 bases between them. The DNA for the CDR3 is TGTGCCAGCAGTGAATCGGATAGCTTCCCCTACGAGCAGTACTTC. Translating it yields CASSESDSFPYEQYF.

V usage is TRBV12-3 or TRBV12-4 and J usage is TRBJ2-5; D call uncertain. Trimming left V 3 bases short and J 2 bases short, with 4 bases between. CDR3 length: 12 residues. CDR3 region: CASSFIQETQYF. DNA for the CDR3: TGTGCCAGCAGTTTCATTCAAGAGACCCAGTACTTC.

The rearrangement uses TRBV19 and TRBJ2-7, with 9 bases that match TRBD1. From germline, CDR1 is LNHDA and CDR2 SQIVND (reference sequence). The CDR3 contains 13 residues. The V segment lost 4 bases and the J segment 3 bases; nucleotides outside the gene matches: 1. Here the CDR3 reads CASSTTGGYEQYF. Written as DNA, the CDR3 is TGTGCCAGTAGTACGACAGGGGGCTACGAGCAGTACTTC.

The rearrangement uses TRBV10-2 and TRBJ2-5, with D perhaps matching TRBD2 (5 bases). The J call may be wrong; the DNA end is better matched by TRBJ2-7. The CDR3 consists of 14 residues. CDR1 is WSHSY and CDR2 is SAAADI in the germline V gene. The CDR3 reads CATLSRTANYEQYF. Written as DNA, the CDR3 is TGCGCCACCCTTTCCCGGACTGCGAACTACGAGCAGTACTTC.

This clonotype showed up many times. The V and J genes are TRBV19 and TRBJ2-6; D unresolved. CDR1 LNHDA and CDR2 SQIVND come from the germline V gene (reference sequence). V lost 10 bases and J lost 0, with 10 bases in between. The CDR3 runs to 14 residues. CDR3 nucleotides: TGTGCCACGATCGACATCTCTGGGGCCAACGTCCTGACTTTC. It encodes CATIDISGANVLTF.

The chain recombines TRBV5-1 with TRBJ2-7; D may be TRBD1 or TRBD2 (5 bases each). Germline CDR1 is SGHRS and CDR2 is YFSETQ. The CDR3 totals 15 residues. Trimming took 7 bases from V and 6 from J, leaving 23 bases between them. CDR3 amino acids: CASAWVGTQTSEQYF. CDR3 coding DNA: TGCGCCAGCGCATGGGTTGGGACGCAAACCAGCGAGCAGTACTTC.

The J gene is TRBJ1-2, the V gene TRBV9; D gene ambiguous. V lost 4 bases and J 5 bases, leaving 9 bases between the germline ends. Germline V gene sequence: CDR1 SGDLS, CDR2 YYNGEE. The CDR3 loop spans 12 amino acids. The CDR3 protein is CASSPAKYGYTF. For the CDR3, the DNA is TGTGCCAGCAGCCCAGCGAAGTATGGCTACACCTTC.